The clone carrying this TCR beta chain appeared many times. Its target is unknown. One entry per CDR3 protein, called by TCRdb with MiXCR from the RT-PCR reads. Of 560,000 or so distinct CDR3 sequences listed, 7.6% are singletons. This sample is drawn from a study of response to subunit inactivated influenza vaccine. Broader study findings: Few additional T cells are recruited per seasonal influenza vaccination, authors suggested.

This CDR3 is built from 13 residues. Between the trimmed V and J ends, which lost 1 base and 4 bases, there was a span of 4 bases. CDR1 is SGHTA, CDR2 FQGNSA, per germline. Sample: PBMCs from blood, taken roughly 24 months after vaccination. This chain uses TRBV7-2 with TRBJ2-2; D gene unclear. The sequence was collected from a man aged 50-75 years who received an inactivated influenza vaccine. Here the CDR3 reads CASSLEPTGELFF. CDR3 DNA: TGTGCCAGCAGCTTAGAGCCCACCGGGGAGCTGTTTTTT.